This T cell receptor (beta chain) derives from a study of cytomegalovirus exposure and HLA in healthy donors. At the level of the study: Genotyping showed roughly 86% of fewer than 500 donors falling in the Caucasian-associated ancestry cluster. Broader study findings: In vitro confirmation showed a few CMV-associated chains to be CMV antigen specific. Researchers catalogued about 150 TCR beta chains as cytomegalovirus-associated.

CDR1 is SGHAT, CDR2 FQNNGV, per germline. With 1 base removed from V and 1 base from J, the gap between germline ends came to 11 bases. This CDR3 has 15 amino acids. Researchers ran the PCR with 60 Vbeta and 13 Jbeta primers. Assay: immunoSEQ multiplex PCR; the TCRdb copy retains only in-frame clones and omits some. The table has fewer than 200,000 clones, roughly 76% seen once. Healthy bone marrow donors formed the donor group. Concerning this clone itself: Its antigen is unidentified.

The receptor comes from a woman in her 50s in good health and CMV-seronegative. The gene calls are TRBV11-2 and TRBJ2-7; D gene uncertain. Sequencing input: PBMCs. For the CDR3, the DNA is TGTGCCAGCAGCTTAGGTACAGAACCGTCCTACGAGCAGTACTTC. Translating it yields CASSLGTEPSYEQYF. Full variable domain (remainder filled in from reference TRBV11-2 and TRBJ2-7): EAGVAQSPRYKIIEKRQSVAFWCNPISGHATLYWYQQILGQGPKLLIQFQNNGVVDDSQLPKDRFSAERLKGVDSTLKIQPAKLEDSAVYLCASSLGTEPSYEQYFGPGTRLTVT.